This T cell receptor beta chain appears in the sequencing data of a study of OX40 agonist ivuxolimab in advanced cancers. Regarding this clone: What it binds is unknown.

CDR1 is SEHNR and CDR2 is FQNEAQ in the germline V gene (reference sequence). This CDR3 is 15 amino acids long. V lost 5 bases, J lost 8 bases, and 6 bases stayed unmatched. Study results and caveats: On average, CD8+ T cells showed a greater number of expanded clones than CD4+.

Assay: immunoSEQ multiplex PCR; the TCRdb copy retains only in-frame clones and omits some. The sample has roughly 80,000 clones; over 75% are singletons. Sequences were derived from CD4+ or CD8+ T cells sorted from blood, sampled in a trial of the OX40 agonist ivuxolimab. The V and J genes are TRBV7-9 and TRBJ2-3; 14 bases match TRBD2. This receptor was identified in an adult with an advanced solid tumor such as melanoma, head and neck, liver or kidney cancer. CDR3 loop: CASSPTSGGALTQYF. For the CDR3, the DNA is TGTGCCAGCAGCCCGACTAGCGGGGGGGCCCTTACGCAGTATTTT.